The clone carrying this TCR beta chain was counted a single time. The antigen is not known. This record belongs to a study of cytomegalovirus exposure and HLA in healthy donors. Study-wide findings and caveats: Three chains linked to CMV were shown in vitro to be specific for CMV antigens.

The V gene's germline CDR1 is GTSNPN and CDR2 SVGIG (reference sequence). This CDR3 is 13 amino acids long. Trimming took 0 bases from V and 6 from J, leaving 8 bases between them. Data came from immunoSEQ multiplex PCR; TCRdb stores just in-frame clones and leaves some out. This table has about 240,000 clones, around 85% appearing once. Sample: PBMCs. This TCR was sampled from a woman younger than 45 in good health and CMV-seropositive. The chain is built from TRBV30 and TRBJ2-2; the D gene is possibly TRBD1 (5 bases). Here the CDR3 reads CAWSVQASGELFF. In DNA form, the CDR3 reads TGTGCCTGGAGTGTACAGGCCTCCGGGGAGCTGTTTTTT.